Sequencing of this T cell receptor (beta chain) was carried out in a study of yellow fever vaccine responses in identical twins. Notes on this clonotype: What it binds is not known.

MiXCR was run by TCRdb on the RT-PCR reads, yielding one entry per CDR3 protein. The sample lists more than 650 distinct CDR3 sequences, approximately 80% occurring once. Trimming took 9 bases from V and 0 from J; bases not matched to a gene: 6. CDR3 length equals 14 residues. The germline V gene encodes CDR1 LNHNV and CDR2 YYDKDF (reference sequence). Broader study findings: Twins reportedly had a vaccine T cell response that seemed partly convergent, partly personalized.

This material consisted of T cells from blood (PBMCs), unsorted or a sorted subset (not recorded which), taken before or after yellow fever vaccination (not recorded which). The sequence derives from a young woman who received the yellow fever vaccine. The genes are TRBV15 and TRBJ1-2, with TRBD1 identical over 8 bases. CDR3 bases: TGTGCCACGAAAGGACAGGGAGCTAACTATGGCTACACCTTC. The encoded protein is CATKGQGANYGYTF.